What follows describes a single T cell receptor (beta chain). From germline, CDR1 is LNHNV and CDR2 YYDKDF (reference sequence). Trimming stripped 5 bases from V and 1 base from J, with 16 bases between. There are 16 residues in the CDR3. TCRdb re-called the RT-PCR reads with MiXCR, one entry per CDR3 protein. The sample yields fewer than 800,000 distinct CDR3 sequences, around 14% seen once. The sample belongs to a study of response to subunit inactivated influenza vaccine. V gene TRBV15 combines with J gene TRBJ2-3; perhaps TRBD1 as D (6 bases). This sample comprised PBMCs from blood, obtained 12 days after vaccination. This clonotype was sampled from a man between 50 and 59 years old who received an inactivated influenza vaccine. Here the CDR3 DNA reads TGTGCCACCAGCTCCACTGGGACACCAGGCACAGATACGCAGTATTTT. This gives the protein CATSSTGTPGTDTQYF.